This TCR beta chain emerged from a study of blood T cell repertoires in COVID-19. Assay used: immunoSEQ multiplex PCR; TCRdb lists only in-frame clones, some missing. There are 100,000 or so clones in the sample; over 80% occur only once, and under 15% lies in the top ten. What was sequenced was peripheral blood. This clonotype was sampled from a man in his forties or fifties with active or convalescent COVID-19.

The CDR3 coding sequence is TGTGCCAGCAGTTGGAGACTAGCGGAGAGCACAGATACGCAGTATTTT. This gives the protein CASSWRLAESTDTQYF. J is TRBJ2-3 and V is TRBV2, with 9 bases identical to TRBD2. The germline V gene has CDR1 SNHLY and CDR2 FYNNEI. The CDR3 spans 16 residues. Losses at the gene ends were 5 bases for V and 0 bases for J; bases not matched to a gene: 6.